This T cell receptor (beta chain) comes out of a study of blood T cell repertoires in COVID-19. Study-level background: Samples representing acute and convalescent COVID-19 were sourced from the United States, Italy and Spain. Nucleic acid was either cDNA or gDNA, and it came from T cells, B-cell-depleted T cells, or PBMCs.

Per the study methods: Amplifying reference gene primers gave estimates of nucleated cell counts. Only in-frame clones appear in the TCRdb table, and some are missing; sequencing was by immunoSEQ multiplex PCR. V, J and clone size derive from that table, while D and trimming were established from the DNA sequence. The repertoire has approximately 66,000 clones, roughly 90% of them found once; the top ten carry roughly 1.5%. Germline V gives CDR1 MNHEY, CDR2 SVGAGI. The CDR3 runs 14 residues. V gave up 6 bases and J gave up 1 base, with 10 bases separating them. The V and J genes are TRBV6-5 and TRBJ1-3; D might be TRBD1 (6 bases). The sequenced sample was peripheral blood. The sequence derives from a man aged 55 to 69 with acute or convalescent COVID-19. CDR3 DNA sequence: TGTGCCAGCAGGGTGACAGGATCTGGAAACACCATATATTTT. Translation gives CASRVTGSGNTIYF.